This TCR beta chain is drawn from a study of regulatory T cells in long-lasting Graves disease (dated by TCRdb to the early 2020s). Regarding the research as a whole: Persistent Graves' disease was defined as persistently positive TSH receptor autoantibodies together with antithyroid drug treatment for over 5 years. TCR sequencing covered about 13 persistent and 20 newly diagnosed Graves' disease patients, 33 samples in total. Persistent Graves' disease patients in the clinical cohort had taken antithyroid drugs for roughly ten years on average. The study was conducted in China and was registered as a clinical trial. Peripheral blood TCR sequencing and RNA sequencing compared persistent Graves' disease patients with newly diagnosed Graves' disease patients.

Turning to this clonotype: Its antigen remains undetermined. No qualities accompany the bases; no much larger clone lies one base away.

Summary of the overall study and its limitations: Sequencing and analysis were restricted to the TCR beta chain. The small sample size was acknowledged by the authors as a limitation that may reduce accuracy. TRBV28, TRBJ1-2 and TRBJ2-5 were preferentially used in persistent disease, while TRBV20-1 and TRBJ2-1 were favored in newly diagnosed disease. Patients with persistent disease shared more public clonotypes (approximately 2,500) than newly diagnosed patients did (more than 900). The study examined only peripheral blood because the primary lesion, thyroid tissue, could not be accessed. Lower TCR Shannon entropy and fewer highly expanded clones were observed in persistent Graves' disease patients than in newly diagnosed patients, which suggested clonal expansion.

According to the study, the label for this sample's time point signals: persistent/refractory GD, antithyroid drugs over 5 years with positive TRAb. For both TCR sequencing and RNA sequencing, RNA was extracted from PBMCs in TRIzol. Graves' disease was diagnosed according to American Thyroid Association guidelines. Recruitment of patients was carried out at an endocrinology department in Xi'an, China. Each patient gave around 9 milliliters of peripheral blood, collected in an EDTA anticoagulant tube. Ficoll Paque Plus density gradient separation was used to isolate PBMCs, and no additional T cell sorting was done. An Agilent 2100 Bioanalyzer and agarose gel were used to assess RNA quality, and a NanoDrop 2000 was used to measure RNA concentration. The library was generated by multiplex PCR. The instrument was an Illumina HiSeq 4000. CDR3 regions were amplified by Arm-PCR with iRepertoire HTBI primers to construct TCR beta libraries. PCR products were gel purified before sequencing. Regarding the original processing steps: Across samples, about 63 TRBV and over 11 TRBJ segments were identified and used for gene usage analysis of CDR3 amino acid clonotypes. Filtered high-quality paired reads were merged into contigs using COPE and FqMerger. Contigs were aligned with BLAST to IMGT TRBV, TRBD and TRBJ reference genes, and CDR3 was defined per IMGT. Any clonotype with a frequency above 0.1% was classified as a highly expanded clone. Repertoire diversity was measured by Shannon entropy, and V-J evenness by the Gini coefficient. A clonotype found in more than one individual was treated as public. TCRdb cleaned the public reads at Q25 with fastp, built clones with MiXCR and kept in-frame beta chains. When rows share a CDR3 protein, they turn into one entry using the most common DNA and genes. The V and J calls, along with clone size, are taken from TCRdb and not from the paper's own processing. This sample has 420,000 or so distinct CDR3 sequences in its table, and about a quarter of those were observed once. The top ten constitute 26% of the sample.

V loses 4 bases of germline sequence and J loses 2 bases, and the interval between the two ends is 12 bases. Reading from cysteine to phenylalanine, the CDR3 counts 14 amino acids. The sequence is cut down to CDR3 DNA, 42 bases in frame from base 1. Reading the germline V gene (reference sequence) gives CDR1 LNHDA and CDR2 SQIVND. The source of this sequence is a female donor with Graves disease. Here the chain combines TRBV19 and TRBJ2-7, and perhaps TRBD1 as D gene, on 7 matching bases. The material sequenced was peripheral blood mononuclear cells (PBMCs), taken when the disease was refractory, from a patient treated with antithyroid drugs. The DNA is TGTGCCAGTAGTAACAGGGGACTGACCTACGAGCAGTACTTC. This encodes CASSNRGLTYEQYF.